This is a list of T cell receptor beta chains from one sample in a study of blood T cell repertoires in COVID-19. Sequencing used immunoSEQ multiplex PCR; TCRdb keeps in-frame clones, though not all of them. The table lists 170,000 or so clones, approximately 90% of them singletons, with 0.5% to 0.6% in the top ten. Sequences were obtained from peripheral blood. Receptors were obtained from a man aged 50 to 59 with acute or convalescent COVID-19. Both conserved end residues are part of each CDR3. Fields, in order: J gene, V gene, D gene, clone size, CDR3 DNA, CDR3 protein. A D gene is named only where the DNA matches it firmly. A row's size may be missing; if present it is once, few, many or a size class.

j_gene: TRBJ2-1
v_gene: TRBV5-1
d_gene: .
abundance: .
CDR3nt: TGCGCCAGCAGCTCGGTAGGGGGCAATGAGCAGTTCTTC
CDR3aa: CASSSVGGNEQFF

j_gene: TRBJ1-6
v_gene: TRBV11-2
d_gene: TRBD1
abundance: .
CDR3nt: TGTGCCAGCAGCTTATTACAGGGGAATTCACCCCTCCACTTT
CDR3aa: CASSLLQGNSPLHF

j_gene: TRBJ2-7
v_gene: TRBV29-1
d_gene: TRBD1
abundance: few
CDR3nt: TGCAGCGTTGAAGGGACAGGCCACGAGCAGTACTTC
CDR3aa: CSVEGTGHEQYF

j_gene: TRBJ2-3
v_gene: TRBV18
d_gene: .
abundance: .
CDR3nt: TGTGCCAGCTCACCACGCCGCCTATCCCCATCGGATACGCAGTATTTT
CDR3aa: CASSPRRLSPSDTQYF

j_gene: TRBJ1-1
v_gene: TRBV29-1
d_gene: .
abundance: .
CDR3nt: TGCAGCGATTCAGGGCAGGGAATGTTCGGCACTGAAGCTTTCTTT
CDR3aa: CSDSGQGMFGTEAFF

j_gene: TRBJ2-4
v_gene: TRBV19
d_gene: .
abundance: .
CDR3nt: TGTGCCAGTAGAAGTGATGCAGGGCGGAACATTCAGTACTTC
CDR3aa: CASRSDAGRNIQYF

j_gene: TRBJ1-3
v_gene: TRBV28
d_gene: TRBD1
abundance: .
CDR3nt: TGTGCCAGCACCGGGACAGACTCTGGAAACACCATATATTTT
CDR3aa: CASTGTDSGNTIYF

j_gene: TRBJ1-6
v_gene: TRBV28
d_gene: .
abundance: .
CDR3nt: TGTGCCAGCAGTTTCGGAGGGAAAGGGTACTCCTATAATTCACCCCTCCACTTT
CDR3aa: CASSFGGKGYSYNSPLHF

j_gene: TRBJ1-2
v_gene: TRBV6-5
d_gene: .
abundance: .
CDR3nt: TGTGCCAGCAGTCGGGATCGCTATGGCTACACCTTC
CDR3aa: CASSRDRYGYTF

j_gene: TRBJ1-2
v_gene: TRBV9
d_gene: .
abundance: .
CDR3nt: TGTGCCAGCAGCGTAGGGGCACAGGTTGGCGGCTACACCTTC
CDR3aa: CASSVGAQVGGYTF

j_gene: TRBJ2-5
v_gene: TRBV5-5
d_gene: .
abundance: .
CDR3nt: TGTGCCAGCAGCTTCGATTCACCCACGGGATCCCCCCAGTACTTC
CDR3aa: CASSFDSPTGSPQYF

j_gene: TRBJ1-6
v_gene: TRBV7-2
d_gene: TRBD1
abundance: once
CDR3nt: TGTGCCAGCAGCTTTGACAGGGAAAGTTCACCCCTCCACTTT
CDR3aa: CASSFDRESSPLHF

j_gene: TRBJ2-4
v_gene: TRBV19
d_gene: .
abundance: .
CDR3nt: TGTGCCAGTAGTATAGGGGGCGGCATTCAGTACTTC
CDR3aa: CASSIGGGIQYF

j_gene: TRBJ1-1
v_gene: TRBV13
d_gene: .
abundance: .
CDR3nt: TGTGCCAGCAGCTTAGGACGGGGGATTGAAGCTTTCTTT
CDR3aa: CASSLGRGIEAFF

j_gene: TRBJ1-5
v_gene: TRBV27
d_gene: .
abundance: .
CDR3nt: TGTGCCAGCAGTTTCGGACGGGGAGAGATGTCCCAGCATTTT
CDR3aa: CASSFGRGEMSQHF

j_gene: TRBJ2-3
v_gene: TRBV20-1
d_gene: TRBD1
abundance: once
CDR3nt: TGCAGTGCTAAGGACAGGGATACGCAGTATTTT
CDR3aa: CSAKDRDTQYF

j_gene: TRBJ1-4
v_gene: TRBV19
d_gene: .
abundance: .
CDR3nt: TGTGCCAGTAGCCTGGAGGGCGCCACTAATGAAAAACTGTTTTTT
CDR3aa: CASSLEGATNEKLFF

j_gene: TRBJ2-5
v_gene: TRBV11-2
d_gene: .
abundance: .
CDR3nt: TGTGCCAGTTCCCGTGGGGCGGACCAAGAGACCCAGTACTTC
CDR3aa: CASSRGADQETQYF

j_gene: TRBJ1-1
v_gene: TRBV28
d_gene: .
abundance: .
CDR3nt: TGTGCCAGCAGTTCCTTCCCCGAAGCTTTCTTT
CDR3aa: CASSSFPEAFF

j_gene: TRBJ2-5
v_gene: TRBV6-5
d_gene: TRBD1
abundance: once
CDR3nt: TGTGCCAGCAGTCAAAGGGACAGTCGGGAGACCCAGTACTTC
CDR3aa: CASSQRDSRETQYF

j_gene: TRBJ2-7
v_gene: TRBV6-5
d_gene: .
abundance: .
CDR3nt: TGTGCCAGCATTAATCGGGAATACGAGCAGTACTTC
CDR3aa: CASINREYEQYF

j_gene: TRBJ2-1
v_gene: TRBV7-8
d_gene: TRBD1
abundance: .
CDR3nt: TGTGCCAGCAGCTTAAGGGGGCAGTACAATGAGCAGTTCTTC
CDR3aa: CASSLRGQYNEQFF

j_gene: TRBJ1-5
v_gene: TRBV11-3
d_gene: .
abundance: .
CDR3nt: TGTGCCAGCAGCGGAATGGACTTGAAACGCAATCAGCCCCAGCATTTT
CDR3aa: CASSGMDLKRNQPQHF

j_gene: TRBJ1-1
v_gene: TRBV28
d_gene: .
abundance: once
CDR3nt: TGTGCCAGCAGTTTATTGGGGCAGCCCGATCAAGCTTTCTTT
CDR3aa: CASSLLGQPDQAFF

j_gene: TRBJ2-7
v_gene: TRBV7-3
d_gene: .
abundance: .
CDR3nt: TGTGCCAGCGCCTCCCTCGGCGGGACGGAGCAGTACTTC
CDR3aa: CASASLGGTEQYF

j_gene: TRBJ2-5
v_gene: TRBV5-5
d_gene: TRBD2
abundance: .
CDR3nt: TGTGCCAGCAGCTTGGGAACTAGCGGGAGTGGCCAAGAGACCCAGTACTTC
CDR3aa: CASSLGTSGSGQETQYF

j_gene: TRBJ2-5
v_gene: TRBV30
d_gene: TRBD1
abundance: .
CDR3nt: TGTGCCTGTGACCGGGACGGGACAGGACAAGAGACCCAGTACTTC
CDR3aa: CACDRDGTGQETQYF

j_gene: TRBJ2-5
v_gene: TRBV27
d_gene: TRBD2
abundance: .
CDR3nt: TGTGCCAGCAGTGTTCTAGCGGGAGGCGAGGGTGGGACCCAGTACTTC
CDR3aa: CASSVLAGGEGGTQYF

j_gene: TRBJ2-5
v_gene: TRBV27
d_gene: .
abundance: .
CDR3nt: TGTGCCAGCAGTTTATCGCTAGCCCGCGAGACCCAGTACTTC
CDR3aa: CASSLSLARETQYF

j_gene: TRBJ1-1
v_gene: TRBV2
d_gene: TRBD1
abundance: .
CDR3nt: TGTGCCAGCCGGACAGGGGTCGGTGGAAGTTCCAGCACTGAAGCTTTCTTT
CDR3aa: CASRTGVGGSSSTEAFF

j_gene: TRBJ2-3
v_gene: TRBV7-2
d_gene: .
abundance: .
CDR3nt: TGTGCCAGCAGCTTAGCGGCAGGTGCAGATACGCAGTATTTT
CDR3aa: CASSLAAGADTQYF

j_gene: TRBJ1-5
v_gene: TRBV19
d_gene: TRBD1
abundance: .
CDR3nt: TGTGCCAGTAGGACGGCAGGGGGACGCCAGCCCCAGCATTTT
CDR3aa: CASRTAGGRQPQHF

j_gene: TRBJ2-1
v_gene: TRBV11-2
d_gene: TRBD2
abundance: once
CDR3nt: TGTGCCAGCAGCTTACGTCCCGCGGGAGGGCGATCGAATGAGCAGTTCTTC
CDR3aa: CASSLRPAGGRSNEQFF

j_gene: TRBJ2-1
v_gene: TRBV18
d_gene: TRBD2
abundance: .
CDR3nt: TGTGCCAGCTCACCCAGACTAGCGGACAATGAGCAGTTCTTC
CDR3aa: CASSPRLADNEQFF

j_gene: TRBJ1-2
v_gene: TRBV19
d_gene: .
abundance: few
CDR3nt: TGTGCCAGTAGTATTCAAGGGAGAACCTCGCGAGCTAACTATGGCTACACCTTC
CDR3aa: CASSIQGRTSRANYGYTF

j_gene: TRBJ2-6
v_gene: TRBV19
d_gene: TRBD2
abundance: .
CDR3nt: TGTGCCAGTAGTACGGCCGGGCGACTAGCGGCGAGCTCTGGGGCCAACGTCCTGACTTTC
CDR3aa: CASSTAGRLAASSGANVLTF

j_gene: TRBJ2-1
v_gene: TRBV29-1
d_gene: TRBD2
abundance: .
CDR3nt: TGCAGCGTTGAACCTAGCGGGATTGCTAATGAGCAGTTCTTC
CDR3aa: CSVEPSGIANEQFF

j_gene: TRBJ2-1
v_gene: TRBV19
d_gene: TRBD2
abundance: .
CDR3nt: TGTGCCAGTAGTAGGGTGACTAGCGGGAGCAATGAGCAGTTCTTC
CDR3aa: CASSRVTSGSNEQFF

j_gene: TRBJ1-5
v_gene: TRBV2
d_gene: TRBD1
abundance: .
CDR3nt: TGTGCCAGCAGACTGGACAGGGAGAGTCAGCCCCAGCATTTT
CDR3aa: CASRLDRESQPQHF

j_gene: TRBJ2-5
v_gene: TRBV9
d_gene: .
abundance: .
CDR3nt: TGTGCCAGCAGCGTAGATTTGCGTAACCCAGGGCAAGAGACCCAGTACTTC
CDR3aa: CASSVDLRNPGQETQYF

j_gene: TRBJ1-2
v_gene: TRBV7-9
d_gene: TRBD1
abundance: .
CDR3nt: TGTGCCAGCAGCTCCTTCCCTTGGCAGGGGGACTATGGCTACACCTTC
CDR3aa: CASSSFPWQGDYGYTF

j_gene: TRBJ2-2
v_gene: TRBV19
d_gene: TRBD2
abundance: .
CDR3nt: TGTGCCAGTAGTCGACTAGCGGGAGGGTCTGGCACCGGGGAGCTGTTTTTT
CDR3aa: CASSRLAGGSGTGELFF

j_gene: TRBJ1-4
v_gene: TRBV24-1
d_gene: .
abundance: .
CDR3nt: TGTGCCACCAGTGATTCGAGAGCGGACGGAAGTAATGAAAAACTGTTTTTT
CDR3aa: CATSDSRADGSNEKLFF

j_gene: TRBJ2-7
v_gene: TRBV6-2/TRBV6-3
d_gene: TRBD1
abundance: .
CDR3nt: TGTGCCAGCAGTTCCGACAGGGCCTCCTACGAGCAGTACTTC
CDR3aa: CASSSDRASYEQYF

j_gene: TRBJ2-2
v_gene: TRBV7-2
d_gene: TRBD2
abundance: .
CDR3nt: TGTGCCAGCAGCTTCTTCAGGGAGGGCGGGGAGCTGTTTTTT
CDR3aa: CASSFFREGGELFF

j_gene: TRBJ2-5
v_gene: TRBV28
d_gene: .
abundance: .
CDR3nt: TGTGCCAGCAGTTTAGGGGGCCGAAGGGAGACCCAGTACTTC
CDR3aa: CASSLGGRRETQYF

j_gene: TRBJ2-5
v_gene: TRBV11-1
d_gene: .
abundance: .
CDR3nt: TGTGCCAGCAGCTTGTGGACACCTCGTGAGACCCAGTACTTC
CDR3aa: CASSLWTPRETQYF

j_gene: TRBJ1-2
v_gene: TRBV5-4
d_gene: TRBD1
abundance: .
CDR3nt: TGTGCCAGCAGCTCCCTATATAGTGGACAGGGACACTATGGCTACACCTTC
CDR3aa: CASSSLYSGQGHYGYTF

j_gene: TRBJ2-3
v_gene: TRBV4-1
d_gene: TRBD2
abundance: .
CDR3nt: TGCGCCAGCAGCCAAGTTAGCGGGAGCACAGATACGCAGTATTTT
CDR3aa: CASSQVSGSTDTQYF

j_gene: TRBJ2-1
v_gene: TRBV5-1
d_gene: TRBD2
abundance: .
CDR3nt: TGCGCCAGCAGGGGATCGGAACTAGCGGAACTGAGCTCCTACAATGAGCAGTTCTTC
CDR3aa: CASRGSELAELSSYNEQFF

j_gene: TRBJ1-3
v_gene: TRBV6-1
d_gene: .
abundance: .
CDR3nt: TGTGCCAGCAGTGAAGCCTACGAAAGAAACACCATATATTTT
CDR3aa: CASSEAYERNTIYF

j_gene: TRBJ1-2
v_gene: TRBV7-2
d_gene: TRBD1
abundance: .
CDR3nt: TGTGCCAGCAGCTTAGAGGGACAGGGATACTATGGCTACACCTTC
CDR3aa: CASSLEGQGYYGYTF

j_gene: TRBJ1-2
v_gene: TRBV18
d_gene: .
abundance: .
CDR3nt: TGTGCCAGCTCACCTCCCCTAAGCTATGGCTACACCTTC
CDR3aa: CASSPPLSYGYTF

j_gene: TRBJ1-1
v_gene: TRBV29-1
d_gene: TRBD1
abundance: once
CDR3nt: TGCAGCGTTAAGACAGGGCTTTTTGACACTGAAGCTTTCTTT
CDR3aa: CSVKTGLFDTEAFF